Detailed here is one TCR beta chain. What it recognizes is unknown. These data come from a study of T cell clonotyping in hematopoietic cell transplantation. The wider study: Recipient samples before transplant were obtained post-cytoreduction. Findings and caveats of the study: Cells were unsorted, so CD4 and CD8 contributions were not separated. Recipient TCR diversity dropped after transplant; expanded clonotypes rose from day 30 to 180.

This table comes from immunoSEQ multiplex PCR, and its TCRdb copy is limited to in-frame clones, with some not included. The table shows approximately 46,000 clones, with 80% to 90% occurring only once. Documented time point: recipient sample about 28 days before transplant, after cytoreduction. Recipients were bled about 28 days pretransplant and at posttransplant days 30, 100, 180. The length of the CDR3 is 12 residues. Germline-derived CDR1 and CDR2 are SGHDT and YYEEEE. V was clipped by 4 bases and J by 8 bases, with 11 bases between them. The chain employs TRBV5-6 and TRBJ2-3; no clear D gene. The clonotype comes from a man between 60 and 75 years old with biphenotypic leukemia. Some clones in this sample may be carry-over from other donors' samples. Sample: peripheral blood mononuclear cells, taken before stem cell transplant. CDR3 nucleotide sequence: TGTGCCAGCAGCCTCCCCCCGGGTACGCAGTATTTT. Protein product: CASSLPPGTQYF.